This entry lists 25 T cell receptor beta chains sequenced from one sample in a study of T cell changes during pregnancy in multiple sclerosis. The protocol was immunoSEQ multiplex PCR, while the TCRdb copy is restricted to in-frame clones and leaves out a portion. The repertoire holds 60,000 or so clones, with around 93% as singletons. The source material was CD4+ T cells from peripheral blood mononuclear cells, sampled before pregnancy. Receptor source: a female donor with multiple sclerosis, enrolled in a pregnancy study.

This chain uses TRBV11-3 with TRBJ1-5; 10 nucleotides align to TRBD1. Trimming at V came to 4 bases and at J to 5 bases, leaving 14 bases not matched to a gene. Germline assignment: CDR1 SGHNT and CDR2 YENEEA. The CDR3 is made up of 18 amino acids. CDR3 amino acids: CASSSTGTGEKWYQPQHF. CDR3 DNA: TGTGCCAGCAGCTCGACCGGGACAGGGGAAAAATGGTATCAGCCCCAGCATTTT.

The DNA of the CDR3 is TGTGCCATCAGTGAGGGTACAGGGAAGGGGCGGGCGCAGTATTTT. It yields the protein CAISEGTGKGRAQYF. This chain uses TRBV10-3 with TRBJ2-3, with D perhaps TRBD1 (6 bases). The length of the CDR3 is 15 residues. V was pared by 2 bases and J by 10 bases, with 19 bases between. From germline, CDR1 is ENHRY and CDR2 SYGVKD.

The CDR3 nucleotides read TGTGCCATCAGTGAGTCGCCCAGGACCCCCTGGGAGGACACCTTC. Translating it yields CAISESPRTPWEDTF. This chain connects TRBV10-3 to TRBJ1-2; the D is unclear. The V gene lost 0 bases and the J gene lost 12 bases, with 20 bases spanning the gap. Germline CDR1 ENHRY, CDR2 SYGVKD. This CDR3 is built from 15 residues.

CDR3 sequence (DNA): TGTGCCTCAGGACTAGCGCCGAACACCGGGGAGCTGTTTTTT. It codes for CASGLAPNTGELFF. The genes are TRBV27 and TRBJ2-2, with 9 bases matching TRBD2. Per the germline V gene, CDR1 is MNHEY and CDR2 is SMNVEV (reference sequence). This CDR3 spans 14 amino acids. V dropped 11 bases and J dropped 0; count of bases not matched to a gene: 4.

CDR3 residues: CSDRVSGASFF. The CDR3 nucleotides read TGCAGCGACCGGGTTAGCGGTGCCTCGTTCTTC. The chain couples TRBV29-1 to TRBJ2-1, with D tentatively TRBD2 (6 bases). V lost 7 bases to trimming and J lost 15 bases, with 19 bases between them. CDR1 SQVTM and CDR2 ANQGSEA come from the germline V gene. This CDR3 has 11 amino acids.

The chain carries TRBV7-2 and TRBJ2-3; tentative D call: TRBD2 (6 bases). The CDR3 totals 16 residues. Trimming shortened V by 2 bases and J by 4 bases, and 16 bases separated the two germline ends. The germline V gene encodes CDR1 SGHTA and CDR2 FQGNSA. CDR3 bases: TGTGCCAGCAGCTTAAGTTCGGCGGGATTGGCAGATACGCAGTATTTT. This codes for CASSLSSAGLADTQYF.

This rearrangement joins TRBV4-3 to TRBJ2-3; D is uncertain. V was cut by 4 bases and J by 0 bases, with 14 bases left in between. The CDR3 spans 16 residues. Germline CDR1 is LGHNA and CDR2 is YSLEER. CDR3 protein: CASSPALVGSTDTQYF. CDR3 nucleotides: TGCGCCAGCAGCCCAGCCCTAGTCGGCAGCACAGATACGCAGTATTTT.

This chain connects TRBV14 to TRBJ2-1; TRBD2 agrees at 13 bases. V lost 0 bases and J lost 7; bases outside the gene matches: 3. Germline CDR1 SGHDN, CDR2 FVKESK. This CDR3 comprises 16 residues. As DNA, the CDR3 is TGTGCCAGCAGCCAAGATTCGGGACTAGCGGGAAATGAGCAGTTCTTC. This codes for CASSQDSGLAGNEQFF.

This clone was observed once. The chain couples TRBV20-1 to TRBJ2-7; weak D call: TRBD2 (5 bases). Deletions cut 5 bases from V and 7 bases from J, with 12 bases between. The CDR3 extends over 11 amino acids. CDR1 DFQATT and CDR2 SNEGSKA come from the germline V gene (reference sequence). In DNA form, the CDR3 reads TGCAGTGCTTCGCGGACTGTGGAGCAGTACTTC. The encoded protein is CSASRTVEQYF.

V and J are TRBV19 and TRBJ2-1; perhaps TRBD1 as D (6 bases). This CDR3 has 14 residues. From germline, CDR1 is LNHDA and CDR2 SQIVND (reference sequence). V was pared by 8 bases and J by 1 base, with 12 bases between. The CDR3 bases are TGTGCCAGTCGGACAGTCTCTTCCTACAATGAGCAGTTCTTC. Protein product: CASRTVSSYNEQFF.

The chain has TRBV28 and TRBJ2-7, with 10 bases fitting TRBD2. The trim removed 5 bases at V and 2 bases at J, leaving 6 bases unmatched. The CDR3 consists of 15 residues. The germline gives CDR1 MDHEN, CDR2 SYDVKM. The CDR3 here is CASSHGTSETYEQYF. DNA of the CDR3: TGTGCCAGCAGTCACGGGACTAGCGAGACCTACGAGCAGTACTTC.

The V gene is TRBV19, the J gene TRBJ1-2; 9 bases agree with TRBD1. The V segment lost 4 bases and the J segment 8 bases; nucleotides outside the gene matches: 8. CDR1 LNHDA and CDR2 SQIVND come from the germline V gene (reference sequence). CDR3 length equals 14 residues. The CDR3 sequence: CASSTGQGSVGYTF. CDR3 in DNA: TGTGCCAGTAGTACGGGACAGGGATCGGTAGGCTACACCTTC.

The J gene is TRBJ2-3, the V gene TRBV19; 10 bases agree with TRBD2. The CDR3 runs 16 residues. Looked up from germline, CDR1 is LNHDA and CDR2 is SQIVND (reference sequence). J lost 0 bases, V lost 5 bases, and 5 bases had no gene match. CDR3 region: CASSQTSGSSTDTQYF. The CDR3 coding sequence is TGTGCCAGTAGTCAGACTAGCGGGTCAAGCACAGATACGCAGTATTTT.

The chain couples TRBV4-2 to TRBJ2-5; D is ambiguous. V gave up 0 bases and J gave up 1 base, with 3 bases separating them. Germline V CDR1 and CDR2: LGHNA, YNFKEQ. CDR3 length: 13 residues. The CDR3 reads CASSQDLQETQYF. The CDR3 DNA follows: TGTGCCAGCAGCCAAGATCTCCAAGAGACCCAGTACTTC.

This chain uses TRBV7-2 with TRBJ2-3; no clear D. Germline-derived CDR1 and CDR2 are SGHTA and FQGNSA. The length of the CDR3 is 12 residues. Trimming took 2 bases from V and 6 from J, leaving 6 bases between them. CDR3 in amino acids: CASSLYSDTQYF. For the CDR3, the DNA is TGTGCCAGCAGCTTATATTCTGATACGCAGTATTTT.

V and J are TRBV7-2 and TRBJ2-1, with TRBD2 identical over 7 bases. The CDR3 is 15 residues long. Trimming cost V 0 bases and J 5 bases; bases outside gene matches: 4. Germline values: CDR1 SGHTA, CDR2 FQGNSA. The CDR3 sequence is CASSLAPSGHNEQFF. The CDR3 bases are TGTGCCAGCAGCTTAGCGCCTAGCGGTCACAATGAGCAGTTCTTC.

This chain uses TRBV27 with TRBJ2-3, with 9 bases fitting TRBD1. This CDR3 has 15 amino acids. Germline V gene sequence: CDR1 MNHEY, CDR2 SMNVEV (reference sequence). Trimming took 6 bases from V and 2 from J; bases not matched to a gene: 6. DNA of the CDR3: TGTGCCAGCAGGGCGGACAGGGGAAACACAGATACGCAGTATTTT. It yields the protein CASRADRGNTDTQYF.

This chain links TRBV2 with TRBJ2-3, with D tentatively TRBD2 (6 bases). Trimming cost V 10 bases and J 0 bases, with 17 bases left between them. In germline, CDR1 is SNHLY, CDR2 FYNNEI. The CDR3 consists of 15 residues. The CDR3, as DNA: TGTGCCATCCCTATTAATAGCGGTAGCACAGATACGCAGTATTTT. Protein: CAIPINSGSTDTQYF.

This clone was detected once. This chain links TRBV7-2 with TRBJ2-5; a weak D match, TRBD2 (6 bases). Looked up from germline, CDR1 is SGHTA and CDR2 is FQGNSA. V was clipped by 5 bases and J by 4 bases, with 20 bases between them. The CDR3 has 16 amino acids. Written as DNA, the CDR3 is TGTGCCAGCAGCCGCAGGCCGGGCGGGACGGCAGAGACCCAGTACTTC. It specifies CASSRRPGGTAETQYF. Full variable domain (rest looked up from reference TRBV7-2 and TRBJ2-5): GAGVSQSPSNKVTEKGKDVELRCDPISGHTALYWYRQSLGQGLEFLIYFQGNSAPDKSGLPSDRFSAERTGGSVSTLTIQRTQQEDSAVYLCASSRRPGGTAETQYFGPGTRLLVL.

V gene TRBV5-8 combines with J gene TRBJ2-5; D may be TRBD2 (5 bases). The CDR3 consists of 15 residues. Germline CDR1 is SGHTS and CDR2 is YDEGEE. V was cut by 2 bases and J by 0 bases, with 11 bases left in between. This chain's CDR3 is CASSFVGGHQETQYF. The CDR3 DNA is TGTGCCAGCAGCTTTGTTGGAGGACACCAAGAGACCCAGTACTTC.

This sequence joins TRBV7-9 and TRBJ2-2; TRBD2 might be the D (5 bases). This CDR3 has 15 residues. Trimming removed 2 bases at V and 0 bases at J, with 7 bases between. Germline lookup yields CDR1 SEHNR and CDR2 FQNEAQ (reference sequence). In DNA, the CDR3 is TGTGCCAGCAGCTTAAAGCGGCCGAACACCGGGGAGCTGTTTTTT. It yields the protein CASSLKRPNTGELFF.

The chain links TRBV5-1 to TRBJ2-2, with a tentative D call TRBD1 (6 bases). This CDR3 contains 13 residues. The V and J ends lost 4 bases and 5 bases respectively, with 9 bases between them. From germline, CDR1 is SGHRS and CDR2 YFSETQ. The CDR3 loop is CASSLTGTGELFF. In nucleotides, the CDR3 is TGCGCCAGCAGCCTTACAGGGACCGGGGAGCTGTTTTTT.

V gene TRBV7-6 combines with J gene TRBJ2-5; TRBD2 aligns across 8 bases. Germline values: CDR1 SGHVS, CDR2 FNYEAQ. Germline trimming cut 11 bases from V and 1 base from J; bases unmatched to any gene: 9. The CDR3 is 14 residues long. The CDR3 region has the DNA TGTGCCTCGGTGGGTAGCGGGATCCAAGAGACCCAGTACTTC. Translated: CASVGSGIQETQYF.

This chain links TRBV19 with TRBJ2-1; TRBD2 matches 10 bases. V was pared by 1 base and J by 4 bases, with 4 bases of the junction left unmatched. The CDR3 consists of 16 residues. The germline V gene has CDR1 LNHDA and CDR2 SQIVND (reference sequence). The CDR3: CASSIGASGSYNEQFF. In DNA form, the CDR3 reads TGTGCCAGTAGTATAGGGGCTAGCGGGAGTTACAATGAGCAGTTCTTC.

The rearrangement joins TRBV5-5 to TRBJ2-3; D gene uncertain. V shed 5 bases and J shed 2 bases, with 18 bases lying between them. The CDR3 length is 16 residues. CDR1 and CDR2 from the germline V gene are SGHKS and YYEKEE (reference sequence). CDR3 bases: TGTGCCAGCAGATGGCCGGTCCCGGAGATCACAGATACGCAGTATTTT. Its translation is CASRWPVPEITDTQYF. Based on the CDR3 plus reference TRBV5-5 and TRBJ2-3, the full variable domain is DAGVTQSPTHLIKTRGQQVTLRCSPISGHKSVSWYQQVLGQGPQFIFQYYEKEERGRGNFPDRFSARQFPNYSSELNVNALLLGDSALYLCASRWPVPEITDTQYFGPGTRLTVL.